A few counts support the clone carrying this T cell receptor (beta chain). The antigen is unknown. No fewer than 7 million PBMCs went into each sample. The use of a sample-barcoded 5' primer and a J-beta primer mix characterized a second PCR of roughly 7 to 11 cycles. TCRdb ran MiXCR on the 5' RACE reads and lists one entry per CDR3 protein. This repertoire shows 600,000 or so distinct CDR3 sequences, 25% to 35% found once; its top ten account for 15% to 19%. The germline gives CDR1 SGHAT, CDR2 FQDESV (reference sequence). Trimming at V came to 4 bases and at J to 0 bases, leaving 19 bases not matched to a gene. The CDR3 consists of 21 residues. The sample comes from a study of blood T cells in healthy people across ages. Study-wide results and limits: There was a strong correlation between TCR beta diversity and naive T cell percentage.

The TCR comes from a woman of 80 years or more in good health. The chain recombines TRBV11-1 with TRBJ2-1; 9 bases are a match to TRBD1. The sample taken for sequencing was blood. The CDR3 is CASSYQPGQGGLKASYNEQFF. The CDR3 bases are TGTGCCAGCAGCTACCAACCGGGACAGGGTGGGCTTAAGGCCTCCTACAATGAGCAGTTCTTC.